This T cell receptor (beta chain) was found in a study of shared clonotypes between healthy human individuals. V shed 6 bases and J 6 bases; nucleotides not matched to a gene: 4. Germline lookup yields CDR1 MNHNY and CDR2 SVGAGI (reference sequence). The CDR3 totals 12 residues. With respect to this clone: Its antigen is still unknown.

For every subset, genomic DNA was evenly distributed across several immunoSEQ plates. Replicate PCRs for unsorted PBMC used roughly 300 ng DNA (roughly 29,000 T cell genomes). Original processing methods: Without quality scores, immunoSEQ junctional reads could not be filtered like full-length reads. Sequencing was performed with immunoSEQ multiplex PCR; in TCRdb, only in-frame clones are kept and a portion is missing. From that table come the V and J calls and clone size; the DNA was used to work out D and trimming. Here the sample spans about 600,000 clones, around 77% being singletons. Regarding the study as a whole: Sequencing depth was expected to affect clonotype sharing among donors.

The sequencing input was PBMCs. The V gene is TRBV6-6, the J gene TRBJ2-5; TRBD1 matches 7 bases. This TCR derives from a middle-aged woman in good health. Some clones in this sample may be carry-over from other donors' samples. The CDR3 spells CASRNRGQTQYF. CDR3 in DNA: TGTGCCAGCAGAAACAGGGGACAGACCCAGTACTTC.